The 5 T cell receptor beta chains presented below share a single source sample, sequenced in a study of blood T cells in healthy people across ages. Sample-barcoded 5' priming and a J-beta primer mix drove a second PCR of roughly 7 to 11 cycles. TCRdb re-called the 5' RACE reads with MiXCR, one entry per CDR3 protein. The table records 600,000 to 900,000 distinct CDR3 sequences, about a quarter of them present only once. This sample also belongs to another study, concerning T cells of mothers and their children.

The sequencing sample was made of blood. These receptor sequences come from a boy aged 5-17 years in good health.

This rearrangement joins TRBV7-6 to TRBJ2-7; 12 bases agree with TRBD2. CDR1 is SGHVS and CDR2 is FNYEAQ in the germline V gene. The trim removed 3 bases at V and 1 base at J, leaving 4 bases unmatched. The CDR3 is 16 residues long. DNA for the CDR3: TGTGCCAGCAGCTTGACCGGGACTAGCGGGTCCTACGAGCAGTACTTC. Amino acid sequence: CASSLTGTSGSYEQYF.

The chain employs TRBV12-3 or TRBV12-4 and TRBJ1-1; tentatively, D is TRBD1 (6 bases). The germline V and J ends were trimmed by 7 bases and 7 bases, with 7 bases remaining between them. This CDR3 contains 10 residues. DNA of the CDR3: TGTGCCAGCAAGGGGGGTGAAGCTTTCTTT. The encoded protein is CASKGGEAFF.

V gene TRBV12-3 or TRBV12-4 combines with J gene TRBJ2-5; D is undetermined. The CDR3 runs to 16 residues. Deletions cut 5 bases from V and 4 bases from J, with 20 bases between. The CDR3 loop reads CASSPYLGPPPETQYF. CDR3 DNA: TGTGCCAGCAGTCCTTACCTCGGACCACCCCCAGAGACCCAGTACTTC.

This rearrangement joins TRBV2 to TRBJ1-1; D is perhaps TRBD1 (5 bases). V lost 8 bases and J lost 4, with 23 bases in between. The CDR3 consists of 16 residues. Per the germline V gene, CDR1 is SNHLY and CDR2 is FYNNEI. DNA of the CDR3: TGTGCCAGCTCCCCCCGGGGGGAAATCAGGCGCACTGAAGCTTTCTTT. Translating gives CASSPRGEIRRTEAFF.

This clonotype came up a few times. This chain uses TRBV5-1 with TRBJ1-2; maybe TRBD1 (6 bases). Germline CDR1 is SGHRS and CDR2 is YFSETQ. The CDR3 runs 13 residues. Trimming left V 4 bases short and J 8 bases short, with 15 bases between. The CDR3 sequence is CASSPTGVRGYTF. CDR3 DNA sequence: TGCGCCAGCAGCCCGACAGGTGTTCGGGGCTACACCTTC.